This T cell receptor beta chain originates from a study of cytomegalovirus exposure and HLA in healthy donors. Notes on the study in general: 150 or so TCR beta chains were listed as cytomegalovirus-associated. Follow-up analysis seemed to connect common viral pathogens with several of the most significant clusters identified.

In the PCR, 60 Vbeta and 13 Jbeta primers were used. Profiled with immunoSEQ multiplex PCR; TCRdb holds only in-frame clones, not every one. The data hold 120,000 or so clones, with roughly 80% observed a single time. Per germline, CDR1 MNHNS and CDR2 SASEGT. The CDR3 extends over 15 amino acids. V dropped 4 bases and J dropped 0 bases, with 11 bases sitting between them. In its sample, this clone was seen many times. Its antigen is unidentified. Sequencing used PBMCs. The clonotype was recovered from a middle-aged man in good health and CMV-seropositive. V gene TRBV6-1 combines with J gene TRBJ2-3; D possibly corresponds to TRBD1 (6 bases). CDR3 amino acids: CASSVTGTSTDTQYF. The DNA of the CDR3 is TGTGCCAGCAGTGTTACCGGGACAAGCACAGATACGCAGTATTTT.